This entry describes one T cell receptor beta chain. Its specificity is not known. At one end, the junction sequence differs from germline, possibly due to a read error. Researchers ran the PCR with 60 Vbeta and 13 Jbeta primers. Only in-frame clones appear in the TCRdb table, and some are missing; sequencing was by immunoSEQ multiplex PCR. Of 50,000 to 75,000 clones in the sample, 65% to 90% were seen once. The data were obtained in a study of cytomegalovirus exposure and HLA in healthy donors. Study conclusions and caveats: Reportedly, diagnosis of cytomegalovirus status by the classifier showed high specificity and sensitivity. Reportedly, fewer N-insertions than the approximately 690-donor mean appeared in an Asian-associated ancestry cluster in a later analysis.

The V gene's germline CDR1 is SEHNR and CDR2 FQNEAQ (reference sequence). The CDR3 runs to 16 residues. What was sequenced was PBMCs. V and J are TRBV7-9 and TRBJ2-3, with 9 bases lining up with TRBD2. This clonotype originated in a human donor in good health. CDR3 nucleotides: TGTTCCAGCAGCTTAGTAGCGGGGGTATCCACAGATACGCAGTATTTT. Translating it yields CSSSLVAGVSTDTQYF.